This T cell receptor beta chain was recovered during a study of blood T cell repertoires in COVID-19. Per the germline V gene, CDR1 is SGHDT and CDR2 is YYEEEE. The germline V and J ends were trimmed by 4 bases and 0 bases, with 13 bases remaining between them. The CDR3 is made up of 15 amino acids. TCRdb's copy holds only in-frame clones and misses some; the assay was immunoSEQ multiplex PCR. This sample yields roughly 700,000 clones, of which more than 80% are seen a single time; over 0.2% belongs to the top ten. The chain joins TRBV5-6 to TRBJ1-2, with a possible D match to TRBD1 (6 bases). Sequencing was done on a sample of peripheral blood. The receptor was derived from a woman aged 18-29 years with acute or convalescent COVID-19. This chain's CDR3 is CASSARGGSNYGYTF. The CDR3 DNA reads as TGTGCCAGCAGCGCCAGGGGCGGCTCTAACTATGGCTACACCTTC.